A single sample is the source of the 10 T cell receptor beta chains below, sequenced in a study of T cells after yellow fever vaccination. TCRdb redid the calling of the 5' RACE reads with MiXCR, one entry per CDR3 protein. The sample yields roughly 300,000 distinct CDR3 sequences, 6.8% seen once. This specimen was PBMCs, taken approximately 40 days after the first yellow fever vaccination. All receptors come from a man aged 18-30 years who received the YFV17D yellow fever vaccine.

This clonotype was detected many times. This chain joins TRBV20-1 and TRBJ1-2, with TRBD1 matching over 10 bases. Germline assignment: CDR1 DFQATT and CDR2 SNEGSKA (reference sequence). J lost 3 bases, V lost 0 bases, and 1 base had no gene match. The CDR3 consists of 14 residues. CDR3 nucleotides: TGCAGTGCTAGAGAGGACAGGGGGTACTATGGCTACACCTTC. This gives the protein CSAREDRGYYGYTF.

This clonotype was detected many times. The genes are TRBV10-3 and TRBJ2-5; D not certain. The V end lost 10 bases, the J end lost 1 base, and 10 bases lay between the germline ends. CDR1 is ENHRY, CDR2 SYGVKD, per germline. CDR3 length equals 12 residues. The CDR3 nucleotides read TGTGCCACCCGCCGGGCCCAAGAGACCCAGTACTTC. It encodes CATRRAQETQYF.

This clonotype occurred once. The genes are TRBV5-4 and TRBJ1-2, with 8 positions matching TRBD1. J gave up 4 bases and V 1 base, and 6 bases lay outside the gene matches. CDR1 and CDR2 from the germline V gene are SGHNT and YYREEE (reference sequence). The CDR3 is made up of 15 amino acids. The CDR3 DNA is TGTGCCAGCAGCTTGATGCAGGGGGCTCTCTATGGCTACACCTTC. This codes for CASSLMQGALYGYTF.

This clonotype was counted at least ten times. This rearrangement joins TRBV12-3 or TRBV12-4 to TRBJ1-2; weak D call: TRBD1 (6 bases). The CDR3 totals 16 residues. The V end lost 4 bases, the J end lost 0 bases, and 15 bases lay between the germline ends. The CDR3 DNA sequence: TGTGCCAGCAGTTACGACTTGGGGGCTACTAACTATGGCTACACCTTC. This translates into CASSYDLGATNYGYTF.

This clonotype was picked up a small number of times. The gene calls are TRBV6-5 and TRBJ2-3; 10 bases line up with TRBD2. Germline CDR1 and CDR2: MNHEY and SVGAGI. The J segment lost 4 bases and the V segment lost 2 bases, leaving 3 bases of the junction unmatched. The CDR3 contains 15 residues. CDR3 in DNA: TGTGCCAGCAGTTACGCTAGCGGGGGTTCAGATACGCAGTATTTT. Protein sequence: CASSYASGGSDTQYF.

The J gene is TRBJ1-5, the V gene TRBV28, with D unclear. This CDR3 has 14 residues. V lost 3 bases, J lost 5 bases, and 11 bases lay in between. Germline V lookup: CDR1 MDHEN, CDR2 SYDVKM. The CDR3 nucleotides are TGTGCCAGCAGTTTGGGAGGGCGGCATCAGCCCCAGCATTTT. The encoded protein is CASSLGGRHQPQHF.

The chain joins TRBV7-2 to TRBJ2-6; D gene uncertain. CDR3 length: 15 amino acids. Between the trimmed V and J ends, which lost 5 bases and 2 bases, there was a span of 10 bases. Germline lookup yields CDR1 SGHTA and CDR2 FQGNSA. The CDR3 region is CASSPLVTGANVLTF. CDR3 coding DNA: TGTGCCAGCAGCCCTCTTGTTACTGGGGCCAACGTCCTGACTTTC.

The J gene is TRBJ2-2, the V gene TRBV6-2 or TRBV6-3; 10 nucleotides align to TRBD2. Unmatched junction bases numbered 6, after V lost 5 bases and J lost 6 bases. This CDR3 is built from 15 residues. From germline, CDR1 is MNHEY and CDR2 SVGEGT. The CDR3: CASSHLAGVPGELFF. CDR3 nucleotides: TGTGCCAGCAGTCATCTAGCGGGGGTTCCCGGGGAGCTGTTTTTT.

The chain joins TRBV20-1 to TRBJ1-2, with D unresolved. The CDR3 has 12 residues. Germline V gene lookup returns CDR1 DFQATT and CDR2 SNEGSKA (reference sequence). Trimming stripped 5 bases from V and 10 bases from J, with 17 bases between. The CDR3 sequence is CSAYSSLYDYTF. The CDR3 DNA is TGCAGTGCTTACAGCTCCCTATACGACTACACCTTC.

This clonotype has at least ten counts. This rearrangement joins TRBV5-1 to TRBJ2-5; a possible D gene is TRBD2 (6 bases). Per the germline V gene, CDR1 is SGHRS and CDR2 is YFSETQ. V shed 0 bases and J shed 3 bases, with 9 bases lying between them. The CDR3 covers 14 residues. CDR3 loop: CASSLGTTKETQYF. The CDR3 nucleotides read TGCGCCAGCAGCTTGGGGACTACTAAAGAGACCCAGTACTTC.